This TCR beta chain emerged from a study of blood T cell repertoires in COVID-19. Participants were aged about 18 to 100 years, lived in over 20 US areas, and enrolled virtually. During the 2 weeks before they entered the study, exposed participants had met someone with a PCR-confirmed or clinician-diagnosed COVID-19 case. Authors' processing steps: Using reference gene primer amplification, nucleated cell counts were estimated. TCRdb's copy holds only in-frame clones and misses some; the assay was immunoSEQ multiplex PCR. V, J and clone size derive from that table, while D and trimming were established from the DNA sequence. Of a few hundred thousand clones in the sample, about 90% are singletons; the top ten hold approximately 15%. Specimen: PBMCs or T cells enriched from blood (not recorded which). The clonotype comes from a young man who had been exposed to COVID-19.

The CDR3 here is CASQIEGNQPQHF. The CDR3 DNA reads as TGTGCCAGCCAGATAGAGGGCAATCAGCCCCAGCATTTT. This rearrangement joins TRBV2 to TRBJ1-5; D is ambiguous. The V and J ends lost 8 bases and 2 bases respectively, with 10 bases between them. In germline, CDR1 is SNHLY, CDR2 FYNNEI. This CDR3 is built from 13 residues.